This T cell receptor (beta chain) is drawn from a study of T cell responses to AZD1222 COVID-19 vaccine. General study points: Females made up more of the donors, who were largely white British, and clonal diversity may have come out too low. Repertoire sampling occurred only after the peak T cell response.

With respect to this clone: The antigen is undetermined.

The data were produced by immunoSEQ multiplex PCR, yet TCRdb's version contains in-frame clones alone and is incomplete. In the table there are around 84,000 clones, approximately 85% of which are singletons. Trimming removed 7 bases from V and 7 bases from J, with 14 bases in between. Germline CDR1 and CDR2: SNHLY and FYNNEI. The CDR3 covers 13 residues. Second doses were pooled across both intervals (about 4 or about 12 weeks). The clonotype originates from an adult who received the AZD1222 COVID-19 vaccine. This chain uses TRBV2 with TRBJ1-5; maybe TRBD1 (5 bases). The specimen comprised peripheral blood, sampled 28 days after the second AZD1222 dose. CDR3: CASTDGGWQPQHF. CDR3 nucleotide sequence: TGTGCCAGCACCGATGGGGGGTGGCAGCCCCAGCATTTT.